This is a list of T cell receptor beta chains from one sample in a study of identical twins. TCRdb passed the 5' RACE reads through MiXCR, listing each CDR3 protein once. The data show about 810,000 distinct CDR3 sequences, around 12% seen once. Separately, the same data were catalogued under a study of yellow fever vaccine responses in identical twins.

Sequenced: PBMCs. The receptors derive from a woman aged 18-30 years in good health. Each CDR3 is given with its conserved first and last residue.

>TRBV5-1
CASSQGGTGNEQFF
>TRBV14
CASSHRGPNQPQHF
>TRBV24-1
CATSDSGRGSDEQFF
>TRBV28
CASSSSSSGIYNEQFF
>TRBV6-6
CASSHPGTGELFF
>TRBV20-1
CSAKGLAGGSYNEQFF
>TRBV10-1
CASSAGFLETQYF
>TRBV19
CASSILGQALHF
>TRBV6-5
CASSYGSGFYGYTF
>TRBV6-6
CASGWGPQHF
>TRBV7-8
CASSLAWQGKGYTF
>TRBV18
CASSPVLGTSGNTIYF
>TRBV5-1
CASSLSAGSTGELFF